These T cell receptor beta chains were read from a single sample in a study of vaccination and CD4 T cells after COVID-19. TCRdb analysed the PCR reads with MiXCR anew, one entry per CDR3 protein. The table lists about 18,000 distinct CDR3 sequences, less than 70% of them singletons. The source was CD4+ T cells from blood, collected after SARS-CoV-2 vaccination. Every receptor here comes from a human donor who had recovered from COVID-19. CDR3s include the opening cysteine and the closing phenylalanine or tryptophan. The D gene is left open where the match is weak. Clone size is shown for a subset of rows, as once, few, many or a class of expanded clone.

TRBD1	TRBV28	.	TRBJ2-5	CASTGTGSYGETQYF	TGTGCCAGCACGGGGACAGGGAGTTATGGAGAGACCCAGTACTTC
TRBD2	TRBV6-1	.	TRBJ2-7	CASSGRTSPGEQYF	TGTGCCAGCAGTGGGAGGACTAGCCCGGGGGAGCAGTACTTC
.	TRBV20-1	.	TRBJ2-5	CSASRLAAGETQYF	TGCAGTGCTAGTCGCCTAGCTGCCGGTGAGACCCAGTACTTC
.	TRBV6-2/TRBV6-3	few	TRBJ2-3	CASSYDGGVGTDTQYF	TGTGCCAGCAGTTACGATGGAGGGGTAGGAACAGATACGCAGTATTTT
.	TRBV7-9	.	TRBJ2-5	CASSTYRAPGETQYF	TGTGCCAGCAGCACTTACAGGGCCCCGGGAGAGACCCAGTACTTC
.	TRBV7-2	few	TRBJ2-2	CASSSTSFSRELFF	TGTGCCAGCAGCAGTACTAGTTTCTCCAGGGAGCTGTTTTTT
.	TRBV20-1	few	TRBJ1-5	CSARDWGAEQPQHF	TGCAGTGCTAGAGATTGGGGGGCGGAACAGCCCCAGCATTTT
.	TRBV6-1	few	TRBJ2-2	CASLRKMGGQQSLNTGELFF	TGTGCCAGCCTGCGCAAAATGGGGGGGCAACAGAGCCTGAACACCGGGGAGCTGTTTTTT
.	TRBV24-1	.	TRBJ1-5	CATSDSGVQPQHF	TGTGCCACCAGTGATAGCGGGGTTCAGCCCCAGCATTTT
TRBD1	TRBV30	.	TRBJ1-4	CAWSGGQVGEKLFF	TGTGCCTGGAGTGGTGGACAGGTTGGTGAAAAACTGTTTTTT
.	TRBV12-3/TRBV12-4	.	TRBJ1-1	CASSLQTNTEAFF	TGTGCCAGCAGCTTACAGACAAACACTGAAGCTTTCTTT
.	TRBV4-1	.	TRBJ2-3	CASSQDLGERSTDTQYF	TGCGCCAGCAGCCAAGATCTGGGGGAGAGGTCCACAGATACGCAGTATTTT
.	TRBV6-2/TRBV6-3	.	TRBJ2-1	CASRSGRSSYNEQFF	TGTGCCAGCCGTTCAGGGAGGAGCTCCTACAATGAGCAGTTCTTC
TRBD2	TRBV29-1	.	TRBJ2-3	CSVAGTSGTSTDTQYF	TGCAGCGTTGCAGGGACTAGCGGGACGAGCACAGATACGCAGTATTTT
TRBD2	TRBV6-1	.	TRBJ2-7	CASSILAGDYEQYF	TGTGCCAGCAGCATACTAGCGGGAGACTACGAGCAGTACTTC
TRBD2	TRBV20-1	.	TRBJ2-5	CSARTFRGAGEEETQYF	TGCAGTGCTAGAACCTTCAGGGGAGCGGGAGAGGAAGAGACCCAGTACTTC
.	TRBV15	.	TRBJ2-7	CATSRDGRGGRYEQYF	TGTGCCACCAGCAGAGATGGAAGAGGGGGACGCTACGAGCAGTACTTC
.	TRBV7-8	.	TRBJ1-4	CASSSPRVATNEKLFF	TGTGCCAGCAGCTCACCTAGGGTTGCAACTAATGAAAAACTGTTTTTT
.	TRBV23-1	.	TRBJ2-5	CASSQWGQGPCRQREETQYF	TGCGCCAGCAGTCAATGGGGTCAGGGACCTTGTCGGCAAAGAGAAGAGACCCAGTACTTC
TRBD2	TRBV7-3	few	TRBJ2-7	CASRPAGGSYEQYF	TGTGCCAGCAGGCCAGCGGGAGGCTCCTACGAGCAGTACTTC
.	TRBV2	.	TRBJ2-1	CASSEGARGGAAEQFF	TGTGCCAGCAGTGAAGGAGCCAGGGGGGGGGCTGCGGAGCAGTTCTTC
.	TRBV15	.	TRBJ2-1	CATSGQGSYNEQFF	TGTGCCACCAGCGGCCAGGGATCCTACAATGAGCAGTTCTTC
.	TRBV2	.	TRBJ2-7	CASSVQGKRYEQYF	TGTGCCAGCAGTGTACAGGGAAAGAGGTACGAGCAGTACTTC
TRBD1	TRBV20-1	few	TRBJ2-3	CSARGQASYTDTQYF	TGCAGTGCTAGGGGACAGGCTAGTTACACAGATACGCAGTATTTT
TRBD2	TRBV27	few	TRBJ2-3	CASSSPSGGYTDTQYF	TGTGCCAGCAGTTCCCCCAGCGGGGGGTACACAGATACGCAGTATTTT
.	TRBV19	.	TRBJ1-5	CASSIDQGWQGLNQPQHF	TGTGCCAGTAGTATAGATCAGGGTTGGCAGGGGCTTAATCAGCCCCAGCATTTT
.	TRBV28	.	TRBJ1-5	CASRLGGSNQPQHF	TGTGCCAGCAGGTTGGGCGGAAGTAATCAGCCCCAGCATTTT
TRBD2	TRBV20-1	.	TRBJ2-3	CSAPSGNGYTQYF	TGCAGTGCTCCTAGCGGGAACGGTTATACGCAGTATTTT
.	TRBV6-1	few	TRBJ1-5	CASSPGSNQPQHF	TGTGCCAGCAGCCCCGGCAGTAATCAGCCCCAGCATTTT
.	TRBV5-1	.	TRBJ1-1	CASSLGVRGNEAFF	TGCGCCAGCAGCTTGGGTGTTCGGGGAAATGAAGCTTTCTTT
.	TRBV6-1	.	TRBJ2-7	CASSDRAGEQYF	TGTGCCAGCAGTGACAGGGCGGGCGAGCAGTACTTC
.	TRBV27	.	TRBJ2-7	CASSSPDKFYEQYF	TGTGCCAGCAGTTCCCCGGACAAGTTCTACGAGCAGTACTTC
TRBD2	TRBV5-1	once	TRBJ2-7	CASSPGLAYEQYF	TGCGCCAGCAGCCCGGGACTAGCCTACGAGCAGTACTTC